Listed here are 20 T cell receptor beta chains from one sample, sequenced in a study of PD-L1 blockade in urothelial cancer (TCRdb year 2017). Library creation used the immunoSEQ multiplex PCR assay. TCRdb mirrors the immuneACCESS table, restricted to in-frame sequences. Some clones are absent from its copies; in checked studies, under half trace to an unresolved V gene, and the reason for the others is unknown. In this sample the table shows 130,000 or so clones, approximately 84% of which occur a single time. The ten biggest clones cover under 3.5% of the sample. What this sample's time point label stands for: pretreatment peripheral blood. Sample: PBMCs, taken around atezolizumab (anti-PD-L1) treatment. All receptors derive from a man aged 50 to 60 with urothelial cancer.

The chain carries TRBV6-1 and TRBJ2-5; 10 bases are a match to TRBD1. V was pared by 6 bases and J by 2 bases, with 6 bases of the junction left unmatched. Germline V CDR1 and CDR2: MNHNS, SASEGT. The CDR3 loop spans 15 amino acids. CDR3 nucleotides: TGTGCCAGCAGCCCCCGGGACAGGGGTCAAGAGACCCAGTACTTC. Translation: CASSPRDRGQETQYF.

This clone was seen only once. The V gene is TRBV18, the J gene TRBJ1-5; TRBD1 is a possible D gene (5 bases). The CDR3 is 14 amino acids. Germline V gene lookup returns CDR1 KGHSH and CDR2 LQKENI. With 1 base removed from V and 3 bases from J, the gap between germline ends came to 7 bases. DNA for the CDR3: TGTGCCAGCTCACCACGACAGATCAATCAGCCCCAGCATTTT. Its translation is CASSPRQINQPQHF. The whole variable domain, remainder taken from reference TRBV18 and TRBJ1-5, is NAGVMQNPRHLVRRRGQEARLRCSPMKGHSHVYWYRQLPEEGLKFMVYLQKENIIDESGMPKERFSAEFPKEGPSILRIQQVVRGDSAAYFCASSPRQINQPQHFGDGTRLSIL.

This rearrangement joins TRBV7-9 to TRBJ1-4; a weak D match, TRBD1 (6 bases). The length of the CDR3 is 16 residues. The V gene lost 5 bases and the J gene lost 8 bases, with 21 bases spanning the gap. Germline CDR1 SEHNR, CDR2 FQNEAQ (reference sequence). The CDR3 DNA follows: TGTGCCAGCAGCCGTCAACGACAGGTAGTGGGCGAAAAACTGTTTTTT. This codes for CASSRQRQVVGEKLFF.

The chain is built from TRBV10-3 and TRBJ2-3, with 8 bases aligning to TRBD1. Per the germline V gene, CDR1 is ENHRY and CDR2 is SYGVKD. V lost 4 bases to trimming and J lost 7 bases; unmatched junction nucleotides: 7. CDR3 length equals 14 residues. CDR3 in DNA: TGTGCCATCAGTGCTGGCAGGGGGCTTAATACGCAGTATTTT. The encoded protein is CAISAGRGLNTQYF.

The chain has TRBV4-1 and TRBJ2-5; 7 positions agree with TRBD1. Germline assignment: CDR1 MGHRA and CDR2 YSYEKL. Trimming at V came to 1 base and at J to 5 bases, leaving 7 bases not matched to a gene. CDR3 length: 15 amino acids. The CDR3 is CASSQGVRGKETQYF. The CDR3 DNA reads TGCGCCAGCAGCCAAGGGGTCAGGGGGAAGGAGACCCAGTACTTC.

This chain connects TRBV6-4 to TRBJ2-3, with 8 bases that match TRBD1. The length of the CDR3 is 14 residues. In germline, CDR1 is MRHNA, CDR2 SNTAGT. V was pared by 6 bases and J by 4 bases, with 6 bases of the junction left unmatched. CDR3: CASRVQGEADTQYF. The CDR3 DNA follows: TGTGCCAGCAGGGTACAGGGGGAGGCAGATACGCAGTATTTT.

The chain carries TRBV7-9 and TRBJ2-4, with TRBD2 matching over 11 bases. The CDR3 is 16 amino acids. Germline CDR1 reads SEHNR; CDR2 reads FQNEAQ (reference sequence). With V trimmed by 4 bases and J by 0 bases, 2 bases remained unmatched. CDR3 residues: CASSSGTSGAKNIQYF. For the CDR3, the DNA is TGTGCCAGCAGCTCTGGGACTAGCGGAGCCAAAAACATTCAGTACTTC.

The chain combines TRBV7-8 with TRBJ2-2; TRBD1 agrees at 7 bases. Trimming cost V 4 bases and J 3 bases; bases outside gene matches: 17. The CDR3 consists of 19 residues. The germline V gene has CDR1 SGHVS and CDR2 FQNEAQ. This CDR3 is CASSSGQDDPEIYTGELFF. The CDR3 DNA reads TGTGCCAGCAGCTCTGGACAGGATGACCCTGAAATTTACACCGGGGAGCTGTTTTTT.

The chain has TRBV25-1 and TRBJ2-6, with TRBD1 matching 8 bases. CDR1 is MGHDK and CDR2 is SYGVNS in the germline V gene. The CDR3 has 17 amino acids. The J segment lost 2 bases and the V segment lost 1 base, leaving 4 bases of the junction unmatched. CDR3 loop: CASSESAGGAGANVLTF. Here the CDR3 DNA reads TGTGCCAGCAGTGAATCGGCAGGGGGCGCTGGGGCCAACGTCCTGACTTTC.

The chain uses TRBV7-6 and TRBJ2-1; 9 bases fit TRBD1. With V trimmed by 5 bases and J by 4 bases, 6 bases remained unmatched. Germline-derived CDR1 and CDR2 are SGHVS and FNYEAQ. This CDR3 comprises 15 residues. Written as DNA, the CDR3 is TGTGCCAGCAGCACTGGACAGGGGCGTTACAATGAGCAGTTCTTC. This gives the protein CASSTGQGRYNEQFF.

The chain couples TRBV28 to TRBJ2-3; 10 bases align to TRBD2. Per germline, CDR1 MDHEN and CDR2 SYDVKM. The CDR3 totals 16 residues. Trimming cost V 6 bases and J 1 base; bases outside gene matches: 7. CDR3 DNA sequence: TGTGCCAGCAGAACCCCTAGCGGGAGAGGCACAGATACGCAGTATTTT. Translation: CASRTPSGRGTDTQYF.

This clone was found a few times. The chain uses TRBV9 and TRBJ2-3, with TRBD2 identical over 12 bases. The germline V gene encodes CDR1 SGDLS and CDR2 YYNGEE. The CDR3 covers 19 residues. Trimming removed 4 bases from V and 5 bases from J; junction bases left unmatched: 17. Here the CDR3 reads CASSLRPGLAGHRRDTQYF. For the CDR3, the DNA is TGTGCCAGCAGCTTACGACCGGGACTAGCGGGTCATAGAAGAGATACGCAGTATTTT.

The CDR3 spells CASSLVLRTGELFF. The CDR3 DNA follows: TGTGCCAGCAGCTTAGTCCTCCGTACCGGGGAGCTGTTTTTT. The V gene is TRBV7-8, the J gene TRBJ2-2; the D is unclear. Germline CDR1 and CDR2: SGHVS and FQNEAQ. V lost 1 base and J lost 5, with 8 bases in between. The CDR3 runs to 14 residues.

The CDR3 region is CATREDMNTEAFF. The CDR3 DNA follows: TGTGCCACCAGAGAGGACATGAACACTGAAGCTTTCTTT. The chain joins TRBV15 to TRBJ1-1, with D possibly TRBD1 on 5 matching bases. The germline CDR1 and CDR2 sequences are LNHNV and YYDKDF (reference sequence). The CDR3 runs to 13 residues. The ends were cut back, 6 bases at V and 0 bases at J, with 8 bases in the middle.

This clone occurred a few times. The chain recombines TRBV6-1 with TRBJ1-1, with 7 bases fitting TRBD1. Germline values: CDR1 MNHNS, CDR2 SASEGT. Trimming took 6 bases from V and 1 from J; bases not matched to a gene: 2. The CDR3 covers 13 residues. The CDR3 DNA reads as TGTGCCAGCAGGAGGGGGCAGAACACTGAAGCTTTCTTT. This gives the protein CASRRGQNTEAFF.

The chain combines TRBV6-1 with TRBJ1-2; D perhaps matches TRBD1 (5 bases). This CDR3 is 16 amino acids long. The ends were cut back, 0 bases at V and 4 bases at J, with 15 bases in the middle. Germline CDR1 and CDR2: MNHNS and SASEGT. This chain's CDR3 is CASSEAGAGKGYGYTF. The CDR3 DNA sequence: TGTGCCAGCAGTGAAGCTGGGGCAGGGAAGGGCTATGGCTACACCTTC.

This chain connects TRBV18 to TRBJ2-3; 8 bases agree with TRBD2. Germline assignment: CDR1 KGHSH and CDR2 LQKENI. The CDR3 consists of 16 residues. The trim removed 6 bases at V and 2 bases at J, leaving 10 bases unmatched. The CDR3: CASSHESGSFTDTQYF. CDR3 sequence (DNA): TGTGCCAGCTCGCATGAAAGCGGGAGCTTCACAGATACGCAGTATTTT.

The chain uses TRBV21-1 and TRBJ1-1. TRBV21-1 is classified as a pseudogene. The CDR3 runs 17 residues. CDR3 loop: CASSKGVSEADGTEAFF. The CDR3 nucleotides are TGTGCCAGCAGCAAAGGGGTGAGCGAAGCGGATGGCACTGAAGCTTTCTTT.

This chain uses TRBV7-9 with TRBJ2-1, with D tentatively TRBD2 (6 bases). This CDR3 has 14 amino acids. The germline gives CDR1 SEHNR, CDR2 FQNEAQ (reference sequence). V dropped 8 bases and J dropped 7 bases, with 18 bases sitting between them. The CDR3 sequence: CASGDGRGTNEQFF. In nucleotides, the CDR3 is TGTGCCAGCGGGGACGGGCGGGGAACGAATGAGCAGTTCTTC. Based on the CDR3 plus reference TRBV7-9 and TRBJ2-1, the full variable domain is DTGVSQNPRHKITKRGQNVTFRCDPISEHNRLYWYRQTLGQGPEFLTYFQNEAQLEKSRLLSDRFSAERPKGSFSTLEIQRTEQGDSAMYLCASGDGRGTNEQFFGPGTRLTVL.

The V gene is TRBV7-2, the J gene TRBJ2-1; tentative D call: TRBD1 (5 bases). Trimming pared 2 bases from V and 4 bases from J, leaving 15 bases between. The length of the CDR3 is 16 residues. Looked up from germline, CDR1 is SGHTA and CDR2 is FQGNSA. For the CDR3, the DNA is TGTGCCAGCAGCTTATCCGTAGGGGCACAATACAATGAGCAGTTCTTC. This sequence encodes CASSLSVGAQYNEQFF.